The clone carrying this T cell receptor (beta chain) was seen at least ten times. TCRdb called the RACE reads again in MiXCR, with one record for every CDR3 protein. Altogether more than 300,000 distinct CDR3 sequences are present, around 5% being singletons, with the ten largest covering roughly 8.2%. Time point reported: pre-sensitization, week 0. This sample's treatment: therapeutic diphenylcyclopropenone sensitization with weekly scalp DPC. The study enrolled 18 to 70-year-old alopecia patients suitable for DPC. The sample originates from a study of human T cells and chemical hapten exposure. Across the whole study: Patch tests put 0.01% DPC on the upper back, and the results were checked at 6 days. Alopecia areata, totalis or universalis was found in mostly female patients.

The CDR3 runs to 19 residues. The J segment lost 0 bases and the V segment lost 2 bases, leaving 11 bases of the junction unmatched. CDR1 and CDR2 (germline): SEHNR, FQNEAQ (reference sequence). The material sequenced was whole blood, taken in connection with sensitization to the hapten diphenylcyclopropenone (DPC). The rearrangement uses TRBV7-9 and TRBJ1-4, with TRBD1 identical over 8 bases. The origin of this receptor is a woman aged 18 to 35 with alopecia areata. Some clones in this sample may be carry-over from other donors' samples. The CDR3 DNA reads TGTGCCAGCAGCTTAACGTCCGGACAGGGTACTGCAACTAATGAAAAACTGTTTTTT. Translating gives CASSLTSGQGTATNEKLFF.